This record covers a single T cell receptor (beta chain). V shed 2 bases and J shed 9 bases, with 7 bases lying between them. Germline V gene lookup returns CDR1 MRHNA and CDR2 SNTAGT. The CDR3 covers 12 residues. The sample belongs to a study of cytomegalovirus exposure and HLA in healthy donors. Assay: immunoSEQ multiplex PCR; the TCRdb copy retains only in-frame clones and omits some. The sample holds some 160,000 clones, roughly 90% seen once. Sequenced input: PBMCs. This clonotype was sampled from a man between 18 and 35 years old in good health and CMV-seronegative. V is TRBV6-4 and J is TRBJ2-2, with D perhaps TRBD1 (5 bases). CDR3 DNA: TGTGCCAGCAGTGACAGGGGAAGGGAGCTGTTTTTT. Protein sequence: CASSDRGRELFF.